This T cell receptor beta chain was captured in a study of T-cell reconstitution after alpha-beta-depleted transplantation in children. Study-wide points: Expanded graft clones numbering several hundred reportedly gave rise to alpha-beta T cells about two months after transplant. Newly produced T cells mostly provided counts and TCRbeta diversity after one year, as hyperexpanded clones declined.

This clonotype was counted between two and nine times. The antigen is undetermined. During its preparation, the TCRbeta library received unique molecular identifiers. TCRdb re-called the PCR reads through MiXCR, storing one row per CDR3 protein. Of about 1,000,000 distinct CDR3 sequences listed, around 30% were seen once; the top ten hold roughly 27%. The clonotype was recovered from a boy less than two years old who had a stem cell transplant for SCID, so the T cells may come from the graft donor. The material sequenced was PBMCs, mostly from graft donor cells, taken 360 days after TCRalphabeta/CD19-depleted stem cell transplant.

Here the CDR3 DNA reads TGTGCCAGCAGTGATGCGGGTAGGGTGTATGGCTACACCTTC. Translated, it gives CASSDAGRVYGYTF. The V gene is TRBV25-1, the J gene TRBJ1-2; D remains ambiguous. V was cut by 3 bases and J by 5 bases, with 13 bases left in between. Germline V CDR1 and CDR2: MGHDK, SYGVNS. There are 14 residues in the CDR3.